Listed below are T cell receptor beta chains from one sample, sequenced in a study of OX40 agonist ivuxolimab in advanced cancers. Method: immunoSEQ multiplex PCR; TCRdb's copy keeps in-frame clones and lacks some. The repertoire consists of 70,000 or so clones, with about 86% occurring once and the leading ten covering around 2%. This specimen was CD4+ or CD8+ T cells sorted from blood, taken in a trial of the OX40 agonist ivuxolimab. The origin of the receptors is an adult with an advanced solid tumor such as melanoma, head and neck, liver or kidney cancer. The CDR3 runs from the conserved cysteine through the conserved F or W. A D gene is named only where the DNA matches it firmly. Expanded clones are given a class, and other clones once, few, many or no size at all.

D gene,clone size,V gene,J gene,CDR3 protein,CDR3 DNA
-,once,TRBV6-5,TRBJ2-5,CASSPTVDWEQYF,TGTGCCAGCAGTCCCACGGTAGACTGGGAGCAGTACTTC
-,-,TRBV4-2,TRBJ2-2,CASSPWAIRDSGELFF,TGTGCCAGCAGCCCGTGGGCCATCCGCGACTCCGGGGAGCTGTTTTTT
TRBD2,-,TRBV9,TRBJ2-3,CASSLQAGGRTDTQYF,TGTGCCAGCAGCTTGCAAGCGGGGGGGCGCACAGATACGCAGTATTTT
TRBD1,-,TRBV10-3,TRBJ2-7,CAIRQGADYEQYF,TGTGCCATCAGACAGGGGGCTGACTACGAGCAGTACTTC
-,-,TRBV5-1,TRBJ1-1,CASSLGQYVRVVNTEAFF,TGCGCCAGCAGCTTGGGTCAGTATGTGAGGGTTGTGAACACTGAAGCTTTCTTT
-,-,TRBV27,TRBJ2-2,CASTLKAGANTGELFF,TGTGCCAGCACCCTCAAAGCGGGCGCGAACACCGGGGAGCTGTTTTTT
-,-,TRBV4-1,TRBJ2-5,CASSQDGRMEETQYF,TGCGCCAGCAGCCAAGATGGGAGGATGGAAGAGACCCAGTACTTC
TRBD2,-,TRBV10-2,TRBJ2-4,CASSPGLENIQYF,TGCGCCAGCAGTCCGGGACTAGAAAACATTCAGTACTTC
-,-,TRBV5-1,TRBJ2-3,CASSLGAQTDTQYF,TGCGCCAGCAGCTTGGGCGCCCAAACAGATACGCAGTATTTT
-,-,TRBV5-4,TRBJ1-1,CASSFWQRNTEAFF,TGTGCCAGCAGCTTTTGGCAGAGGAACACTGAAGCTTTCTTT
-,-,TRBV11-2,TRBJ2-6,CASSLGGVGSGANVLTF,TGTGCCAGCAGCTTAGGCGGTGTGGGGTCTGGGGCCAACGTCCTGACTTTC
-,-,TRBV21-1,TRBJ1-5,CASSRGPHNQPQHF,TGTGCCAGCAGCCGGGGACCGCACAATCAGCCCCAGCATTTT
TRBD1,-,TRBV7-9,TRBJ1-5,CASSSGTGGGNQPQHF,TGTGCCAGCAGCTCCGGGACAGGGGGCGGCAATCAGCCCCAGCATTTT
-,-,TRBV28,TRBJ2-4,CASKEIAKNIQYF,TGTGCCAGCAAGGAGATAGCCAAAAACATTCAGTACTTC
-,-,TRBV5-4,TRBJ2-4,CASSLAQGGRENIQYF,TGTGCCAGCAGCTTGGCCCAAGGGGGGAGGGAAAACATTCAGTACTTC
-,once,TRBV19,TRBJ1-3,CASMGADSGNTIYF,TGTGCCAGTATGGGGGCAGACTCTGGAAACACCATATATTTT
-,-,TRBV2,TRBJ1-6,CASRTVENSPLHF,TGTGCCAGCAGGACAGTAGAAAATTCACCCCTCCACTTT
TRBD1,-,TRBV6-6,TRBJ2-7,CASSPRQGGQYF,TGTGCCAGCAGTCCGAGACAGGGGGGGCAGTACTTC
-,-,TRBV7-8,TRBJ2-1,CASSPRRDLYNEQFF,TGTGCCAGCAGCCCACGCAGGGACTTGTACAATGAGCAGTTCTTC
-,-,TRBV7-2,TRBJ2-7,CASSLRPAETEYF,TGTGCCAGCAGCTTAAGGCCAGCGGAGACAGAGTACTTC
-,once,TRBV21-1,TRBJ2-7,CASSRGLAYEQYF,TGTGCCAGCAGCAGGGGACTAGCCTACGAGCAGTACTTC
-,few,TRBV28,TRBJ1-2,CASGSRGYTF,TGTGCCAGCGGATCGAGAGGCTACACCTTC
-,-,TRBV4-2,TRBJ1-3,CASSKRGQASGNTIYF,TGTGCCAGCAGCAAACGCGGACAAGCGTCTGGAAACACCATATATTTT
-,-,TRBV5-6,TRBJ2-7,CASSLQLATYEQYF,TGTGCCAGCAGCTTACAGCTGGCTACCTACGAGCAGTACTTC
-,-,TRBV30,TRBJ2-7,CAWSVGGQNYEQYF,TGTGCCTGGAGTGTGGGGGGACAGAACTACGAGCAGTACTTC
-,-,TRBV15,TRBJ2-1,CATSRDLSSYNEQFF,TGTGCCACCAGCAGAGATCTAAGTTCCTACAATGAGCAGTTCTTC
TRBD1,few,TRBV18,TRBJ1-1,CATMGQGAFTEAFF,TGTGCCACCATGGGACAGGGGGCGTTTACTGAAGCTTTCTTT
TRBD1,-,TRBV10-3,TRBJ1-1,CAISVGTGMNTEAFF,TGTGCCATCAGTGTAGGGACAGGGATGAACACTGAAGCTTTCTTT
TRBD1,-,TRBV18,TRBJ1-5,CASSSRDRGRGQPQHF,TGTGCCAGCTCATCCCGGGACAGGGGTAGGGGTCAGCCCCAGCATTTT
-,-,TRBV28,TRBJ1-4,CASAEQGLTTNEKLFF,TGTGCCAGCGCTGAGCAGGGTTTAACAACTAATGAAAAACTGTTTTTT
TRBD1,-,TRBV6-1,TRBJ1-1,CASSDRGLGNTEAFF,TGTGCCAGCAGTGACAGGGGGCTGGGGAACACTGAAGCTTTCTTT
-,-,TRBV27,TRBJ2-1,CASSAEGLSSGGGLLYNEQFF,TGTGCCAGCAGCGCCGAGGGGCTGTCGTCCGGAGGGGGTCTACTCTACAATGAGCAGTTCTTC
-,once,TRBV30,TRBJ1-6,CAWGLTGIGSPLHF,TGTGCCTGGGGGTTGACAGGAATCGGTTCACCCCTCCACTTT
TRBD2,-,TRBV5-3,TRBJ2-6,CAGRGLSGANVLTF,TGTGCCGGGAGGGGCCTCTCTGGGGCCAACGTCCTGACTTTC
-,-,TRBV6-6,TRBJ1-2,CASRYGSNGYTF,TGTGCCAGCAGATATGGGAGCAATGGCTACACCTTC
TRBD2,-,TRBV4-2,TRBJ2-1,CASSQDLAGDNEQFF,TGTGCCAGCAGCCAAGATCTAGCGGGCGACAATGAGCAGTTCTTC
-,-,TRBV4-3,TRBJ1-6,CASSQIPNSPLHF,TGCGCCAGCAGCCAAATACCAAATTCACCCCTCCACTTT
-,-,TRBV28,TRBJ1-2,CASSLVSQGSGYTF,TGTGCCAGCAGTTTAGTTAGCCAGGGCAGCGGCTACACCTTC
TRBD2,-,TRBV28,TRBJ2-1,CASSTTLAGRYYNEQFF,TGTGCCAGCAGTACGACACTAGCGGGGCGATACTACAATGAGCAGTTCTTC
-,-,TRBV27,TRBJ2-2,CASKQTNTGELFF,TGTGCCAGCAAACAGACAAACACCGGGGAGCTGTTTTTT
-,-,TRBV10-3,TRBJ1-2,CAISESGGNYGYTF,TGTGCCATCAGTGAGTCGGGGGGCAACTATGGCTACACCTTC
-,-,TRBV10-1,TRBJ2-7,CASSESRVDGYEQYF,TGCGCCAGCAGTGAGTCCAGGGTTGATGGCTACGAGCAGTACTTC
-,-,TRBV7-3,TRBJ1-5,CASSPSGGSNQPQHF,TGTGCCAGCAGCCCTTCGGGGGGGAGCAATCAGCCCCAGCATTTT
TRBD1,-,TRBV4-1,TRBJ1-5,CASSPGQVGNQPQHF,TGCGCCAGCAGCCCGGGACAGGTAGGGAATCAGCCCCAGCATTTT
-,-,TRBV6-6,TRBJ1-4,CASQDGATNEKLFF,TGTGCCAGCCAGGACGGCGCAACTAATGAAAAACTGTTTTTT